This T cell receptor (beta chain) stems from a study of radiation and T cells in renal cell carcinoma. Concerning this clone itself: The antigen is undetermined.

As for time point: blood 2 weeks post-SBRT. Noted treatment: 15 Gy SBRT to primary tumor, nephrectomy 4 weeks later. Using immunoSEQ multiplex PCR, the repertoire was profiled, and TCRdb retains in-frame clones only, with some absent. The data contain fewer than 150,000 clones, 88% of them singletons. Whole-study results and caveats: Pretreatment tumor biopsies were lacking, so baseline clonotypes are unknown.

The sample here was blood, taken from a patient whose treatment included radiotherapy and nephrectomy. This clonotype originated in a woman aged 70-85 years with renal cell carcinoma.

Here the CDR3 DNA reads TGTGCCAGCAGCAAAGTTACGACAGTCTCGGGACTAGCGGGGGGCCGTACCTACAATGAGCAGTTCTTC. Amino acids: CASSKVTTVSGLAGGRTYNEQFF. The chain has TRBV21-1 and TRBJ2-1; no DNA check was done on the table's D call, TRBD2. TRBV21-1 is a documented pseudogene. The CDR3 has 23 amino acids.